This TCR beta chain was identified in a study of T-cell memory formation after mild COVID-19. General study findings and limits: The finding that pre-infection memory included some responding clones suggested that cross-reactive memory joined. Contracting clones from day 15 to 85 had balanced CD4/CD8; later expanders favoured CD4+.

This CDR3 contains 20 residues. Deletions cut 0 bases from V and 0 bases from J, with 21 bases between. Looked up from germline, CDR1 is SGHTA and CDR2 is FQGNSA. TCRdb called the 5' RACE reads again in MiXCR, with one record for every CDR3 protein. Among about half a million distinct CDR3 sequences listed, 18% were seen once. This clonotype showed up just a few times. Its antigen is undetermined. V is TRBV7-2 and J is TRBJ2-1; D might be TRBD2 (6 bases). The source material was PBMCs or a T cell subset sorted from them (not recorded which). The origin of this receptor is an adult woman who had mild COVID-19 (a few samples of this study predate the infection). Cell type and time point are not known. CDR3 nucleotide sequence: TGTGCCAGCAGCTTAGCGCTTCGTGCTAGCGTAATACTCTCCTACAATGAGCAGTTCTTC. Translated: CASSLALRASVILSYNEQFF.